The next 22 T cell receptor beta chains were all read from a single sample in a study of T-cell reconstitution after alpha-beta-depleted transplantation in children (dated by TCRdb to the mid-2010s). Library creation used PCR. The sequencer was an Illumina HiSeq 2500. To normalize quantification of the TCRbeta repertoire, the TCR libraries were built with molecular barcoding that relied on unique molecular identifiers. The raw public reads went through TCRdb reprocessing: fastp at Q25, MiXCR clone calling, in-frame beta chains kept. For every CDR3 protein sequence, its rows merge into one entry that carries the most common genes and DNA. This sample comprises roughly 610,000 distinct CDR3 sequences, about 10% of them detected only once. Less than 5% of the sample comes from the top ten. This specimen consisted of PBMCs from the stem cell graft donor, obtained from the stem cell graft. The source is a human donor who donated a stem cell graft to a child with acute myeloid leukemia.

The table lists this clonotype with many counts. The genes are TRBV15 and TRBJ2-7; 7 bases map to TRBD2. The ends lost 0 bases at V and 4 bases at J; junction bases unmatched: 9. Germline CDR1 LNHNV, CDR2 YYDKDF (reference sequence). The CDR3 totals 16 residues. This CDR3 reads CATSRDSASGLYEQYF. The CDR3 DNA sequence: TGTGCCACCAGCAGAGATTCGGCTAGCGGTCTGTACGAGCAGTACTTC.

Notes on this clonotype: This sequence may be a read error, since a much larger clone differs from it by one base. The genes are TRBV11-1 and TRBJ1-2, with 8 bases that match TRBD1. CDR1 SGHAT and CDR2 FQDESV come from the germline V gene (reference sequence). The CDR3 sequence is 12 residues long. CDR3 amino acids: CASSPGGYGYAF. CDR3 nucleotide sequence: TGTGCCAGCAGCCCAGGGGGCTATGGCTACGCCTTC. The full variable domain, rest sourced from reference TRBV11-1 and TRBJ1-2, is EAEVAQSPRYKITEKSQAVAFWCDPISGHATLYWYRQILGQGPELLVQFQDESVVDDSQLPKDRFSAERLKGVDSTLKIQPAELGDSAMYLCASSPGGYGYAFGSGTRLTVV.

This clonotype was recorded a few times. CDR3 DNA: TGCAGTGCGCCTCAACCAGGACAGGGAAGTTCACCCCTCCACTTT. It yields the protein CSAPQPGQGSSPLHF. The V call is TRBV20-1, the J call TRBJ1-6, with TRBD1 identical over 8 bases. The CDR3 is 15 residues long. J gave up 9 bases and V 6 bases, and 13 bases lay outside the gene matches. Germline-derived CDR1 and CDR2 are DFQATT and SNEGSKA (reference sequence).

This clonotype occurred a few times. This chain joins TRBV6-2 or TRBV6-3 and TRBJ1-5, with D possibly being TRBD1 (6 bases). The germline V gene encodes CDR1 MNHEY and CDR2 SVGEGT. The CDR3 contains 15 residues. Trimming removed 6 bases at V and 1 base at J, with 13 bases between. The CDR3 region is CASRDQRGSNQPQHF. The CDR3, as DNA: TGTGCCAGCAGGGATCAGAGGGGGAGCAATCAGCCCCAGCATTTT.

About this clonotype: A single base separates this from a much larger clone, so it may be a read error. The chain is built from TRBV5-5 and TRBJ2-3; possibly TRBD2 for D (5 bases). Germline assignment: CDR1 SGHKS and CDR2 YYEKEE (reference sequence). There are 14 residues in the CDR3. V lost 4 bases to trimming and J lost 4 bases, with 13 bases between them. CDR3 sequence reads: CASSPPWGADTQYF. The CDR3 region has the DNA TGTGCCAGCAGCCCGCCGTGGGGAGCAGATACGCAGTATTTT.

The table lists this clonotype with many counts. The rearrangement joins TRBV5-1 to TRBJ2-5; tentative D call: TRBD2 (6 bases). Germline V gene data show CDR1 as SGHRS and CDR2 as YFSETQ. The CDR3 consists of 15 residues. V lost 4 bases to trimming and J lost 4 bases, with 17 bases between them. CDR3 coding DNA: TGCGCCAGCAGCACGGGCGGGACCCCCCGAGAGACCCAGTACTTC. This gives the protein CASSTGGTPRETQYF.

The chain joins TRBV19 to TRBJ1-5, with D perhaps TRBD1 (5 bases). This CDR3 region has 16 residues. V was trimmed by 10 bases and J by 1 base, leaving 20 bases between them. Germline lookup yields CDR1 LNHDA and CDR2 SQIVND (reference sequence). The CDR3: CATTPRGEPSNQPQHF. CDR3 DNA: TGTGCCACTACTCCCCGAGGGGAGCCCAGCAATCAGCCCCAGCATTTT. The complete variable domain, with remaining parts taken from reference TRBV19 and TRBJ1-5, reads DGGITQSPKYLFRKEGQNVTLSCEQNLNHDAMYWYRQDPGQGLRLIYYSQIVNDFQKGDIAEGYSVSREKKESFPLTVTSAQKNPTAFYLCATTPRGEPSNQPQHFGDGTRLSIL.

This clonotype was counted between two and nine times. The V and J genes are TRBV20-1 and TRBJ2-7; tentatively, D is TRBD1 (6 bases). The CDR3 covers 14 residues. Germline CDR1 DFQATT, CDR2 SNEGSKA (reference sequence). V was cut by 5 bases and J by 2 bases, with 16 bases left in between. The CDR3 sequence is CSAGRDTKAYEQYF. The DNA of the CDR3 is TGCAGTGCTGGACGGGACACGAAGGCCTACGAGCAGTACTTC.

This clonotype showed up many times. This chain links TRBV20-1 with TRBJ2-7, with TRBD1 matching over 10 bases. The CDR3 totals 14 residues. Germline-derived CDR1 and CDR2 are DFQATT and SNEGSKA (reference sequence). V shed 3 bases, J shed 2 bases, and the junction held 4 bases outside the gene matches. CDR3 in amino acids: CSASGQGGTYEQYF. DNA of the CDR3: TGCAGTGCTAGCGGACAGGGGGGAACCTACGAGCAGTACTTC.

J is TRBJ2-7 and V is TRBV14, with D unresolved. Trimming removed 3 bases at V and 6 bases at J, with 9 bases between. Germline CDR1 and CDR2: SGHDN and FVKESK. The length of the CDR3 is 12 residues. Here the CDR3 DNA reads TGTGCCAGCAGCCACCCAAGTTCCGAGCAGTACTTC. Protein product: CASSHPSSEQYF. The variable domain in full, completed from reference TRBV14 and TRBJ2-7, reads EAGVTQFPSHSVIEKGQTVTLRCDPISGHDNLYWYRRVMGKEIKFLLHFVKESKQDESGMPNNRFLAERTGGTYSTLKVQPAELEDSGVYFCASSHPSSEQYFGPGTRLTVT.

The V and J genes are TRBV4-3 and TRBJ2-7; 7 nucleotides match TRBD2. Trimming at V came to 4 bases and at J to 3 bases, leaving 12 bases not matched to a gene. CDR1 LGHNA and CDR2 YSLEER come from the germline V gene. The CDR3 has 16 amino acids. The CDR3 region has the DNA TGCGCCAGCAGCCGGGAGTGGAGTAGCGGGTTCTACGAGCAGTACTTC. Its protein is CASSREWSSGFYEQYF.

The table lists this clonotype with many counts. The chain employs TRBV5-1 and TRBJ2-2; no clear D. The V gene's germline CDR1 is SGHRS and CDR2 YFSETQ. V was shortened by 4 bases and J by 3 bases, with 10 bases between the two germline ends. The CDR3 spans 14 residues. CDR3: CASSRDSYTGELFF. The CDR3 DNA reads TGCGCCAGCAGCCGCGATTCCTACACCGGGGAGCTGTTTTTT.

This clonotype was observed a handful of times. The V and J genes are TRBV6-1 and TRBJ1-3; possibly TRBD1 for D (6 bases). In germline, CDR1 is MNHNS, CDR2 SASEGT. The CDR3 extends over 15 amino acids. Trimming left V 4 bases short and J 0 bases short, with 10 bases between. CDR3: CASSATGSSGNTIYF. The CDR3 DNA is TGTGCCAGCAGTGCTACAGGGAGCTCTGGAAACACCATATATTTT.

This clonotype was recorded a few times. This rearrangement joins TRBV28 to TRBJ2-3, with TRBD2 identical over 9 bases. Germline lookup yields CDR1 MDHEN and CDR2 SYDVKM. The CDR3 totals 15 residues. V lost 7 bases, J lost 0 bases, and 5 bases stayed unmatched. The CDR3 here is CASTPSGVSTDTQYF. CDR3 nucleotides: TGTGCCAGCACCCCTAGCGGGGTAAGCACAGATACGCAGTATTTT.

In nucleotides, the CDR3 is TGCAGTGCTGTCCTAGGGGGGCCCTACGAGCAGTACTTC. This codes for CSAVLGGPYEQYF. The chain uses TRBV20-1 and TRBJ2-7; D might be TRBD1 or TRBD2, each matching 6 bases. The CDR3 totals 13 residues. Deletions cut 5 bases from V and 2 bases from J, with 13 bases between. The germline V gene encodes CDR1 DFQATT and CDR2 SNEGSKA (reference sequence).

This rearrangement joins TRBV20-1 to TRBJ1-2; D remains unclear. V lost 4 bases, J lost 6 bases, and 3 bases lay in between. The germline V gene has CDR1 DFQATT and CDR2 SNEGSKA (reference sequence). The CDR3 loop spans 9 amino acids. CDR3 amino acids: CSAINGYTF. CDR3 DNA: TGCAGTGCTATCAATGGCTACACCTTC.

The chain is built from TRBV28 and TRBJ2-2, with TRBD2 as a possible D gene (5 bases). V was pared by 7 bases and J by 9 bases, with 15 bases between. Germline loops: CDR1 MDHEN, CDR2 SYDVKM. The length of the CDR3 is 13 residues. In DNA form, the CDR3 reads TGTGCCAGCAACGTGGCAACGGGGTGGGAGCTGTTTTTT. Translation: CASNVATGWELFF.

The chain joins TRBV5-1 to TRBJ2-2, with D perhaps matching TRBD1 or TRBD2 (6 bases each). V was pared by 0 bases and J by 5 bases, with 11 bases between. Germline lookup yields CDR1 SGHRS and CDR2 YFSETQ. The CDR3 sequence is 15 residues long. CDR3 in amino acids: CASSLARGVTGELFF. The CDR3 region has the DNA TGCGCCAGCAGCTTGGCGAGGGGGGTTACCGGGGAGCTGTTTTTT. Full variable domain (outside the CDR3, taken from reference TRBV5-1 and TRBJ2-2): KAGVTQTPRYLIKTRGQQVTLSCSPISGHRSVSWYQQTPGQGLQFLFEYFSETQRNKGNFPGRFSGRQFSNSRSEMNVSTLELGDSALYLCASSLARGVTGELFFGEGSRLTVL.

This clonotype was found many times. The V and J genes are TRBV2 and TRBJ2-5, with TRBD2 matching over 10 bases. Per germline, CDR1 SNHLY and CDR2 FYNNEI. With 3 bases clipped from V and 7 bases from J, the junction kept 8 bases outside the gene matches. This CDR3 comprises 15 residues. The CDR3 region has the DNA TGTGCCAGCAGTGATGGACTAGCGGAAGGTGGGACCCAGTACTTC. It is translated as CASSDGLAEGGTQYF.

This clonotype was detected ten times or more. This chain joins TRBV10-3 and TRBJ2-1; no clear D. The V end was cut by 3 bases, the J end by 10 bases, with 10 bases between. Germline loops: CDR1 ENHRY, CDR2 SYGVKD. The CDR3 loop spans 12 amino acids. The CDR3 loop reads CAISDRGPEQFF. In DNA, the CDR3 is TGTGCCATCAGTGACCGAGGACCGGAGCAGTTCTTC.

This rearrangement joins TRBV2 to TRBJ2-2; D gene unclear. The V end lost 6 bases, the J end lost 0 bases, and 5 bases lay between the germline ends. CDR3 length equals 13 residues. Germline CDR1 is SNHLY and CDR2 is FYNNEI. CDR3 DNA: TGTGCCAGCAGGGAGACGAACACCGGGGAGCTGTTTTTT. The encoded protein is CASRETNTGELFF.

The chain employs TRBV5-4 and TRBJ1-1; 9 bases are a match to TRBD1. The junction had 5 bases not matched to a gene; V was cut back by 1 base and J by 4 bases. From germline, CDR1 is SGHNT and CDR2 YYREEE (reference sequence). The CDR3 runs to 15 residues. CDR3 DNA sequence: TGTGCCAGCAGCTTGTCCGGACAGGGGTCCACTGAAGCTTTCTTT. Protein product: CASSLSGQGSTEAFF. Complete variable domain (other parts from reference TRBV5-4 and TRBJ1-1): ETGVTQSPTHLIKTRGQQVTLRCSSQSGHNTVSWYQQALGQGPQFIFQYYREEENGRGNFPPRFSGLQFPNYSSELNVNALELDDSALYLCASSLSGQGSTEAFFGQGTRLTVV.